This T cell receptor beta chain appears in the sequencing data of a study of blood T cell repertoires in COVID-19 (dated by TCRdb to about 2020). Concerning the study at large: The collaborator samples originated in the United States, Italy and Spain and spanned the acute and convalescent phases of COVID-19. The material from the prospective study consisted of cDNA or gDNA derived from T cells, B-cell-depleted T cells, or PBMCs. Subjects who had been exposed to COVID-19, were actively infected with it, or had recovered from it provided the deeply sampled blood TCRbeta repertoires that made up the dataset. The repertoires were made available in a free public database intended to serve as a resource for research on the immune response to SARS-CoV-2. Samples were obtained from the ongoing ImmuneRACE study (first 160 participants) and from 1,254 subjects provided by 6 global collaborators. The sample metadata nearly always contained a de-identified subject ID, COVID-19 status, age in years and sex. Where available, HLA class I and class II types were obtained from metadata supplied by the sample provider rather than from assay-based typing.

Study-wide findings and limitations: The amount of clinical and demographic metadata varied by source and participant and was provided uncurated.

The CDR3 has 17 amino acids, counting the end cysteine and phenylalanine. Only CDR3 DNA remains: 51 bases, in frame from the first base. Taken from the germline V gene, the CDR1 and CDR2 loops are SGHVS and FNYEAQ. Trimming leaves V shorter by 2 bases and J shorter by 1 base, with the junction holding 6 bases beyond the gene matches. TCRbeta CDR3 regions were amplified from genomic DNA using the immunoSEQ Assay, a bias-controlled multiplex PCR. The paper's processing steps were these. The number of nucleated cells in each sample was estimated by amplification of reference gene primers within the assay. To quantify the absolute abundance of each unique TCRbeta CDR3 rearrangement, sequence reads were collapsed and filtered. For each sample, productive Simpson clonality was calculated as the square root of Simpson's diversity index across productive rearrangements. TCRdb carries this immuneACCESS record with in-frame sequences only. Its versions omit some clonotypes, under half of them owing to an unresolved V gene in the studies checked, with the rest unexplained. The DNA was the basis for D and trimming; V, J and clone size are from that table. The sample contains 150,000 or so clones, 82% of them found a single time. The top ten clonotypes cover approximately 6.8% of the sample.

In the case of this clone: Its antigen has not been determined. Per-base quality was not reported, and no clone a single base away is much larger than it.

One collaborating source in Seattle enrolled patients during active infection and followed them longitudinally through the course of disease. Whole blood was collected in K2EDTA tubes by collaborating institutions according to the institutions' own protocols. For TCRbeta analysis, collaborator samples were shipped as frozen whole blood, as isolated PBMCs, or as DNA extracted from either sample type. The rearranged segments are TRBV7-6 and TRBJ2-3, and TRBD2 matches 10 of the central bases. The TCR originated in a woman between 35 and 50 years old with COVID-19, enrolled during active disease. The sequenced sample consisted of peripheral blood. Read as DNA, the sequence is TGTGCCAGCAGCTTACGCAGCGGGGGGGCCGGCACAGATACGCAGTATTTT. Translated, this is CASSLRSGGAGTDTQYF.